One T cell receptor beta chain is described in this entry. This table comes from immunoSEQ multiplex PCR, and its TCRdb copy is limited to in-frame clones, with some not included. The table has about 300,000 clones, roughly 86% seen once; the top ten hold less than 3%. In terms of age and location, participants ranged from about 18 to 95 years and lived in approximately 26 US areas. Assignments of participants to cohorts depended upon their own reported clinical history. This sample is drawn from a study of blood T cell repertoires in COVID-19. Study information: Specimens from acute and convalescent COVID-19 originated in the United States, Italy and Spain. Sources were T cells, B-cell-depleted T cells, or PBMCs; the material itself was cDNA or gDNA.

In germline, CDR1 is SEHNR, CDR2 FQNEAQ (reference sequence). The CDR3 covers 15 residues. With 1 base clipped from V and 1 base from J, the junction kept 3 bases outside the gene matches. The specimen sequenced was PBMCs or T cells enriched from blood (not recorded which). This TCR came from a woman between 45 and 65 years old who had been exposed to COVID-19. J is TRBJ1-1 and V is TRBV7-9, with 7 bases aligning to TRBD1. The CDR3 bases are TGTGCCAGCAGCTTAGGGGACAGAAAGAACACTGAAGCTTTCTTT. Translation: CASSLGDRKNTEAFF.